This is a list of T cell receptor beta chains from one sample in a study of blood T cell repertoires in COVID-19. Here immunoSEQ multiplex PCR was the method, and the copy in TCRdb shows in-frame clones only, minus some. The sample has 110,000 to 150,000 clones; roughly 84% are singletons. Specimen: PBMCs or T cells enriched from blood (not recorded which). The receptors were gathered from a man aged 40-55 years with acute COVID-19. CDR3s include the opening cysteine and the closing phenylalanine or tryptophan. The D gene is left open where the match is weak. Clone size is shown for a subset of rows, as once, few, many or a class of expanded clone.

D gene: .; clone size: .; V gene: TRBV18; J gene: TRBJ1-2; CDR3 protein: CASSPGEETNYGYTF; CDR3 DNA: TGTGCCAGCTCACCAGGGGAGGAAACTAACTATGGCTACACCTTC
D gene: TRBD1; clone size: .; V gene: TRBV15; J gene: TRBJ1-5; CDR3 protein: CATSRDLTGTVLQPQHF; CDR3 DNA: TGTGCCACCAGCAGAGATCTCACGGGGACAGTGCTTCAGCCCCAGCATTTT
D gene: TRBD1; clone size: .; V gene: TRBV9; J gene: TRBJ2-7; CDR3 protein: CASSVGDSSYEQYF; CDR3 DNA: TGTGCCAGCAGCGTAGGGGACAGCTCCTACGAGCAGTACTTC
D gene: .; clone size: once; V gene: TRBV4-3; J gene: TRBJ2-1; CDR3 protein: CASSRGRDSYNEQFF; CDR3 DNA: TGCGCCAGCAGCCGCGGCAGGGACTCCTACAATGAGCAGTTCTTC
D gene: TRBD1; clone size: .; V gene: TRBV2; J gene: TRBJ2-7; CDR3 protein: CASKGAGGIDEQYF; CDR3 DNA: TGTGCCAGCAAGGGGGCAGGGGGAATCGACGAGCAGTACTTC
D gene: .; clone size: .; V gene: TRBV2; J gene: TRBJ1-1; CDR3 protein: CASSGTGFTEAFF; CDR3 DNA: TGTGCCAGCAGTGGCACAGGGTTCACTGAAGCTTTCTTT
D gene: TRBD2; clone size: few; V gene: TRBV7-6; J gene: TRBJ2-2; CDR3 protein: CASSFSGGANTGELFF; CDR3 DNA: TGTGCCAGCAGCTTCTCCGGGGGGGCGAACACCGGGGAGCTGTTTTTT
D gene: .; clone size: .; V gene: TRBV19; J gene: TRBJ1-5; CDR3 protein: CASSSSTGDQPQHF; CDR3 DNA: TGTGCCAGTAGTTCCTCTACCGGGGATCAGCCCCAGCATTTT
D gene: .; clone size: .; V gene: TRBV6-5; J gene: TRBJ1-2; CDR3 protein: CASSYTARGLGGYTF; CDR3 DNA: TGTGCCAGCAGTTATACGGCGCGGGGTCTGGGAGGCTACACCTTC
D gene: .; clone size: few; V gene: TRBV19; J gene: TRBJ1-2; CDR3 protein: CASSRQLKGFYGYTF; CDR3 DNA: TGTGCCAGTAGTCGACAGCTCAAGGGGTTCTATGGCTACACCTTC
D gene: .; clone size: .; V gene: TRBV29-1; J gene: TRBJ2-7; CDR3 protein: CSVEDRSYEQYF; CDR3 DNA: TGCAGCGTTGAAGATCGGAGCTACGAGCAGTACTTC
D gene: TRBD2; clone size: .; V gene: TRBV4-3; J gene: TRBJ2-2; CDR3 protein: CASSQDLAGAYTGELFF; CDR3 DNA: TGCGCCAGCAGCCAAGATCTAGCGGGGGCATACACCGGGGAGCTGTTTTTT
D gene: .; clone size: .; V gene: TRBV5-1; J gene: TRBJ2-2; CDR3 protein: CASSLRPGNTGELFF; CDR3 DNA: TGCGCCAGCAGCTTACGTCCAGGGAACACCGGGGAGCTGTTTTTT
D gene: TRBD1; clone size: .; V gene: TRBV7-2; J gene: TRBJ2-5; CDR3 protein: CASTSGQYQETQYF; CDR3 DNA: TGTGCCAGCACCTCGGGACAGTACCAAGAGACCCAGTACTTC
D gene: .; clone size: .; V gene: TRBV28; J gene: TRBJ1-5; CDR3 protein: CASRVQGGHQPQHF; CDR3 DNA: TGTGCCAGCAGGGTCCAGGGAGGTCATCAGCCCCAGCATTTT
D gene: TRBD2; clone size: .; V gene: TRBV28; J gene: TRBJ2-3; CDR3 protein: CASSSGLAGVASTDTQYF; CDR3 DNA: TGTGCCAGCAGCTCTGGGTTAGCGGGAGTTGCTAGCACAGATACGCAGTATTTT
D gene: TRBD1; clone size: .; V gene: TRBV5-1; J gene: TRBJ2-2; CDR3 protein: CASSLGDRANTGELFF; CDR3 DNA: TGCGCCAGCAGCTTGGGCGACAGGGCGAACACCGGGGAGCTGTTTTTT
D gene: .; clone size: .; V gene: TRBV28; J gene: TRBJ1-1; CDR3 protein: CASSLWSTEGTEAFF; CDR3 DNA: TGTGCCAGCAGTTTATGGTCGACGGAGGGCACTGAAGCTTTCTTT
D gene: TRBD2; clone size: .; V gene: TRBV19; J gene: TRBJ2-7; CDR3 protein: CASSTSGDEQYF; CDR3 DNA: TGTGCCAGTAGTACTAGCGGAGACGAGCAGTACTTC
D gene: .; clone size: .; V gene: TRBV21-1; J gene: TRBJ2-3; CDR3 protein: CASSKLGRGQADTQYF; CDR3 DNA: TGTGCCAGCAGCAAATTGGGCAGGGGGCAAGCAGATACGCAGTATTTT
D gene: .; clone size: few; V gene: TRBV21-1; J gene: TRBJ2-1; CDR3 protein: CASSSLSGTGNEQFF; CDR3 DNA: TGTGCCAGCAGCTCCCTTTCGGGGACAGGGAATGAGCAGTTCTTC
D gene: .; clone size: .; V gene: TRBV7-2; J gene: TRBJ2-2; CDR3 protein: CASPRERGGETGELFF; CDR3 DNA: TGTGCCAGCCCCCGCGAGAGGGGGGGGGAAACCGGGGAGCTGTTTTTT
D gene: TRBD1; clone size: .; V gene: TRBV6-5; J gene: TRBJ2-2; CDR3 protein: CASSQGARTGELFF; CDR3 DNA: TGTGCCAGCAGCCAGGGGGCTCGGACCGGGGAGCTGTTTTTT
D gene: TRBD1; clone size: .; V gene: TRBV7-2; J gene: TRBJ1-2; CDR3 protein: CASSLRTGAAVGYTF; CDR3 DNA: TGTGCCAGCAGCCTAAGGACAGGGGCGGCGGTAGGCTACACCTTC
D gene: .; clone size: .; V gene: TRBV7-2; J gene: TRBJ2-3; CDR3 protein: CASSPGAGDTDTQYF; CDR3 DNA: TGTGCCAGCAGCCCAGGGGCGGGGGACACAGATACGCAGTATTTT
D gene: .; clone size: .; V gene: TRBV3-1/TRBV3-2; J gene: TRBJ1-1; CDR3 protein: CASSQDTGFEDTEAFF; CDR3 DNA: TGTGCCAGCAGCCAAGATACTGGGTTCGAGGACACTGAAGCTTTCTTT
D gene: .; clone size: few; V gene: TRBV6-6; J gene: TRBJ1-5; CDR3 protein: CASSPLGREDQPQHF; CDR3 DNA: TGTGCCAGCAGCCCCCTCGGGCGGGAGGATCAGCCCCAGCATTTT